Sequencing of this T cell receptor (beta chain) was carried out in a study of cytomegalovirus exposure and HLA in healthy donors. Study outcomes and limitations: A later analysis showed TCR association rates differing by HLA locus, peaking at DRB1 and lowest at HLA-C.

The CDR3 runs to 16 residues. V was pared by 2 bases and J by 4 bases, with 7 bases of the junction left unmatched. Germline V gene data show CDR1 as MDHEN and CDR2 as SYDVKM. To note about this clone: Its specificity is not known.

The PCR ran on 60 Vbeta and 13 Jbeta primers. TCRdb keeps only in-frame clones here, not all; method: immunoSEQ multiplex PCR. The sample includes some 67,000 clones, 80% to 90% of them seen just once. V gene TRBV28 combines with J gene TRBJ2-5; TRBD2 agrees at 10 bases. Specimen: PBMCs. The TCR originated in a woman aged 25 to 39 in good health and CMV-seropositive. CDR3 sequence reads: CASSLGASGSRETQYF. The CDR3 DNA is TGTGCCAGCAGTTTAGGGGCTAGCGGGAGCAGAGAGACCCAGTACTTC.